These 19 T cell receptor beta chains share one sample of origin, sequenced in a study of Graves' ophthalmopathy and Graves' hyperthyroidism. The authors amplified TCR beta CDR3 regions from RNA transcripts. Amplification began with first-round RT-PCR using HTBI primers, then second-round multiplex PCR was performed. TCRdb fed the multiplex PCR reads into MiXCR, producing one record per CDR3 protein. The data show 300,000 to 400,000 distinct CDR3 sequences, with 15% to 20% seen just once and roughly an eighth held by the top ten. The sequenced material came from peripheral blood. All receptors derive from an adult man with Graves' ophthalmopathy.

Many counts were recorded for this clonotype. J is TRBJ1-6 and V is TRBV20-1; 7 bases agree with TRBD1. V trimming: 5 bases; J trimming: 6 bases; junction bases outside the gene matches: 4. The germline V gene encodes CDR1 DFQATT and CDR2 SNEGSKA (reference sequence). The CDR3 sequence is 13 residues long. DNA for the CDR3: TGCAGTGCTCGAGGACAGGCTAATTCACCCCTCCACTTT. It translates to CSARGQANSPLHF.

This clonotype was seen at least ten times. The CDR3 spells CSAIWTVQETQYF. CDR3 in DNA: TGCAGTGCTATCTGGACAGTCCAAGAGACCCAGTACTTC. The rearrangement joins TRBV20-1 to TRBJ2-5; possible D gene TRBD1, 6 bases. Germline V gene data show CDR1 as DFQATT and CDR2 as SNEGSKA (reference sequence). V was cut by 4 bases and J by 1 base, with 10 bases left in between. The CDR3 runs 13 residues.

The V call is TRBV12-3 or TRBV12-4, the J call TRBJ2-7; 12 bases agree with TRBD2. This CDR3 is 14 amino acids long. V was pared by 6 bases and J by 5 bases, with 5 bases of the junction left unmatched. Written as DNA, the CDR3 is TGTGCCAGCAGCAGACTAGCGGGAGCCAACGAGCAGTACTTC. As protein: CASSRLAGANEQYF.

As regards this clonotype: An end of the junction differs from the germline gene, which may be a read error. The chain employs TRBV29-1 and TRBJ1-1; D gene ambiguous. The CDR3 is 13 residues long. The germline CDR1 and CDR2 sequences are SQVTM and ANQGSEA. The CDR3 nucleotides read TGCATCGTTCTGGAACGGGTGAACACTGAAGCTTTCTTT. It yields the protein CIVLERVNTEAFF.

This clonotype was seen many times. V is TRBV5-4 and J is TRBJ1-6; D not certain. Germline V gives CDR1 SGHNT, CDR2 YYREEE (reference sequence). Trimming shortened V by 2 bases and J by 7 bases, and 4 bases separated the two germline ends. The CDR3 has 12 residues. CDR3 sequence: CASSLNNSPLHF. CDR3 in DNA: TGTGCCAGCAGCTTAAACAATTCACCCCTCCACTTT.

This clonotype was found many times. In nucleotides, the CDR3 is TGTGCCAGCTCACCACCGGAGGGATACACTGAAGCTTTCTTT. It is translated as CASSPPEGYTEAFF. This chain uses TRBV18 with TRBJ1-1; D gene ambiguous. Deletions cut 0 bases from V and 3 bases from J, with 8 bases between. There are 14 residues in the CDR3. Germline values: CDR1 KGHSH, CDR2 LQKENI.

The chain employs TRBV6-5 and TRBJ1-1; perhaps TRBD1 as D (5 bases). The CDR3 is made up of 14 amino acids. CDR1 and CDR2 from the germline V gene are MNHEY and SVGAGI. The V and J ends lost 2 bases and 2 bases respectively, with 9 bases between them. The CDR3 nucleotides are TGTGCCAGCAGTTACGACAGACTCAACACTGAAGCTTTCTTT. This translates into CASSYDRLNTEAFF.

This clonotype was detected many times. This rearrangement joins TRBV30 to TRBJ1-1, with 10 nucleotides matching TRBD1. Trimming removed 3 bases from V and 0 bases from J; junction bases left unmatched: 7. Germline V CDR1 and CDR2: GTSNPN, SVGIG (reference sequence). This CDR3 has 16 amino acids. This CDR3 is CAWRDRGKGMNTEAFF. The CDR3 region has the DNA TGTGCCTGGAGGGACAGGGGGAAGGGGATGAACACTGAAGCTTTCTTT.

This clonotype was observed at least ten times. The rearrangement links TRBV19 to TRBJ2-7; 7 positions agree with TRBD1. Germline assignment: CDR1 LNHDA and CDR2 SQIVND (reference sequence). V shed 7 bases, J shed 3 bases, and the junction held 18 bases outside the gene matches. The CDR3 length is 17 residues. The chain's CDR3 is CASNREARDRVDYEQYF. For the CDR3, the DNA is TGTGCCAGTAACCGAGAAGCCCGGGACAGAGTCGACTACGAGCAGTACTTC.

Ten or more counts support this clonotype. V and J are TRBV28 and TRBJ2-2; 7 bases are a match to TRBD2. Germline assignment: CDR1 MDHEN and CDR2 SYDVKM. The CDR3 length is 14 residues. The junction had 4 bases not matched to a gene; V was cut back by 7 bases and J by 2 bases. DNA of the CDR3: TGTGCCAGCACCCCTAGCGGAAACACCGGGGAGCTGTTTTTT. Residues: CASTPSGNTGELFF.

This sequence joins TRBV5-1 and TRBJ2-5; either TRBD1 or TRBD2 may fit D (6 bases each). Germline loops: CDR1 SGHRS, CDR2 YFSETQ. V lost 2 bases and J 5 bases, leaving 16 bases between the germline ends. CDR3 length: 15 amino acids. CDR3 DNA sequence: TGCGCCAGCAGCTTCTCAGTTGGAGGGGGGGAGACCCAGTACTTC. Translated, it gives CASSFSVGGGETQYF.

This clonotype was picked up many times. V is TRBV13 and J is TRBJ1-1; the D is unclear. This CDR3 region has 11 residues. The V end lost 5 bases, the J end lost 7 bases, and 8 bases lay between the germline ends. The germline V gene encodes CDR1 PRHDT and CDR2 FYEKMQ (reference sequence). CDR3 amino acids: CASSEGSEAFF. CDR3 DNA sequence: TGTGCCAGCAGCGAAGGGAGTGAAGCTTTCTTT. Looking up the rest from reference TRBV13 and TRBJ1-1 gives the full variable domain: AAGVIQSPRHLIKEKRETATLKCYPIPRHDTVYWYQQGPGQDPQFLISFYEKMQSDKGSIPDRFSAQQFSDYHSELNMSSLELGDSALYFCASSEGSEAFFGQGTRLTVV.

This clonotype was seen many times. The chain is built from TRBV20-1 and TRBJ2-7, with TRBD2 identical over 7 bases. The ends lost 3 bases at V and 4 bases at J; junction bases unmatched: 12. CDR3 length equals 15 residues. Germline V lookup: CDR1 DFQATT, CDR2 SNEGSKA (reference sequence). CDR3 sequence reads: CSASHDRRGGYEQYF. CDR3 DNA: TGCAGTGCTAGTCATGACCGGAGGGGAGGGTACGAGCAGTACTTC.

This clonotype appeared many times. The J gene is TRBJ1-1, the V gene TRBV7-8, with 9 nucleotides matching TRBD1. The CDR3 consists of 12 residues. Germline assignment: CDR1 SGHVS and CDR2 FQNEAQ. V shed 5 bases and J 12 bases; nucleotides not matched to a gene: 7. The CDR3: CASSTRDRVTFF. For the CDR3, the DNA is TGTGCCAGCAGCACGAGGGACAGGGTTACTTTCTTT.

This clonotype was counted ten times or more. The chain couples TRBV28 to TRBJ1-1, with 8 bases lining up with TRBD1. The germline V gene has CDR1 MDHEN and CDR2 SYDVKM. The length of the CDR3 is 16 residues. V dropped 4 bases and J dropped 0; count of bases not matched to a gene: 7. The CDR3 here is CASSSRTGPMNTEAFF. As DNA, the CDR3 is TGTGCCAGCAGTTCTCGGACAGGGCCAATGAACACTGAAGCTTTCTTT.

This clonotype was counted ten times or more. The chain links TRBV6-2 or TRBV6-3 to TRBJ1-1; a possible D gene is TRBD1 (5 bases). The CDR3 runs to 16 residues. Trimming took off 0 bases at V and 0 bases at J, with 11 bases between the two ends. Germline V lookup: CDR1 MNHEY, CDR2 SVGEGT. The DNA of the CDR3 is TGTGCCAGCAGTTACTCTCCCAAGACAGTGAACACTGAAGCTTTCTTT. Protein product: CASSYSPKTVNTEAFF.

As regards this clonotype: A read error is possible here, since a much larger clone lies one base away. The missing conserved phenylalanine or tryptophan at the end of this CDR3 makes a read error likely. The chain joins TRBV11-1 to TRBJ1-1; TRBD1 is a possible D gene (5 bases). The CDR3 has 14 residues. The germline CDR1 and CDR2 sequences are SGHAT and FQDESV (reference sequence). V was clipped by 5 bases and J by 6 bases, with 16 bases between them. Here the CDR3 DNA reads TGTGCCAGCAGCCTAGGACCCGCGGGGCCTGAAGCTTTCTCT. The encoded protein is CASSLGPAGPEAFS.

The sample holds many counts of this clonotype. The V call is TRBV5-1, the J call TRBJ2-2; 10 bases are shared with TRBD2. The V gene end was trimmed by 0 bases and the J gene end by 7 bases; junction bases not matched to a gene: 12. This CDR3 has 18 residues. Germline V gene sequence: CDR1 SGHRS, CDR2 YFSETQ. The CDR3 region has the DNA TGCGCCAGCAGCTTGGAACTAGCGGGAACTTCTTCCGTCGGGGAGCTGTTTTTT. Translated, it gives CASSLELAGTSSVGELFF.

This clonotype was observed many times. V is TRBV5-1 and J is TRBJ1-6, with 8 bases lining up with TRBD1. There are 14 residues in the CDR3. Germline V lookup: CDR1 SGHRS, CDR2 YFSETQ. The V segment lost 4 bases and the J segment 7 bases; nucleotides outside the gene matches: 4. DNA of the CDR3: TGCGCCAGCAGCCCGGACAGGGTAAATTCACCCCTCCACTTT. Encoded protein: CASSPDRVNSPLHF.